Listed below are T cell receptor beta chains from one sample, sequenced in a study of blood T cell repertoires in COVID-19. The table came from immunoSEQ multiplex PCR; TCRdb's copy has only in-frame clones and leaves some out. The sample records some 200,000 clones, just over 85% being singletons. Material: peripheral blood. The receptors come from a man aged 50-60 years with acute or convalescent COVID-19. CDR3s include the opening cysteine and the closing phenylalanine or tryptophan. A D gene is named only where the DNA matches it firmly. Size values are once, few and many counts, or a class for expanded clones, and some rows have none.

CDR3 protein: CASSQGRLAGGPHEQFF
CDR3 DNA: TGTGCCAGCAGCCAAGGCCGACTAGCGGGGGGGCCCCATGAGCAGTTCTTC
D gene: TRBD2
J gene: TRBJ2-1
V gene: TRBV3-1/TRBV3-2
clone size: .

CDR3 protein: CASSLRQGGHEQYF
CDR3 DNA: TGTGCCAGCAGCCTTAGACAGGGTGGCCACGAGCAGTACTTC
D gene: TRBD1
J gene: TRBJ2-7
V gene: TRBV7-2
clone size: .

CDR3 protein: CASSPGTGGNEQFF
CDR3 DNA: TGCGCCAGCAGCCCGGGGACAGGGGGAAATGAGCAGTTCTTC
D gene: TRBD1
J gene: TRBJ2-1
V gene: TRBV5-1
clone size: .

CDR3 protein: CASSIRDTSPQYF
CDR3 DNA: TGTGCCAGTAGTATAAGGGACACGAGCCCGCAGTACTTC
D gene: .
J gene: TRBJ2-7
V gene: TRBV19
clone size: .

CDR3 protein: CAAAGGGSYNEQFF
CDR3 DNA: TGTGCCGCTGCGGGGGGCGGCTCCTACAATGAGCAGTTCTTC
D gene: TRBD2
J gene: TRBJ2-1
V gene: TRBV19
clone size: .

CDR3 protein: CASSYSSGQGNSPLHF
CDR3 DNA: TGTGCCAGCAGTTATTCTTCCGGACAGGGCAATTCACCCCTCCACTTT
D gene: TRBD1
J gene: TRBJ1-6
V gene: TRBV6-5
clone size: .

CDR3 protein: CASSPGHGEGGYTF
CDR3 DNA: TGCGCCAGCAGCCCGGGACATGGGGAAGGAGGCTACACCTTC
D gene: .
J gene: TRBJ1-2
V gene: TRBV5-1
clone size: .

CDR3 protein: CASSLIQGSPLHF
CDR3 DNA: TGTGCCAGCAGCCTTATACAGGGATCACCCCTCCACTTT
D gene: .
J gene: TRBJ1-6
V gene: TRBV5-6
clone size: .

CDR3 protein: CAVAGPYEQYF
CDR3 DNA: TGTGCCGTCGCAGGGCCCTACGAGCAGTACTTC
D gene: .
J gene: TRBJ2-7
V gene: TRBV6-5
clone size: .

CDR3 protein: CAWSRGQQQETQYF
CDR3 DNA: TGTGCCTGGAGTAGAGGGCAACAGCAAGAGACCCAGTACTTC
D gene: .
J gene: TRBJ2-5
V gene: TRBV30
clone size: .

CDR3 protein: CASSSTGDYGYTF
CDR3 DNA: TGTGCCAGCAGTTCGACAGGGGACTATGGCTACACCTTC
D gene: TRBD1
J gene: TRBJ1-2
V gene: TRBV6-4
clone size: few

CDR3 protein: CASSSGAGGYEQYF
CDR3 DNA: TGTGCCAGCTCCTCGGGGGCGGGGGGATACGAGCAGTACTTC
D gene: TRBD2
J gene: TRBJ2-7
V gene: TRBV9
clone size: .

CDR3 protein: CASSLGGLSYEQYF
CDR3 DNA: TGTGCCAGCAGCTTAGGGGGACTCAGCTACGAGCAGTACTTC
D gene: .
J gene: TRBJ2-7
V gene: TRBV7-2
clone size: .

CDR3 protein: CASKADGGTKNIQYF
CDR3 DNA: TGTGCCAGTAAGGCAGACGGAGGGACCAAAAACATTCAGTACTTC
D gene: .
J gene: TRBJ2-4
V gene: TRBV19
clone size: .

CDR3 protein: CASSSTWTSEAFF
CDR3 DNA: TGTGCCAGCAGTTCGACCTGGACATCCGAAGCTTTCTTT
D gene: .
J gene: TRBJ1-1
V gene: TRBV6-2/TRBV6-3
clone size: .

CDR3 protein: CASSYGTGSGNTIYF
CDR3 DNA: TGTGCCAGCAGTTACGGGACAGGCTCGGGAAACACCATATATTTT
D gene: TRBD1
J gene: TRBJ1-3
V gene: TRBV6-6
clone size: once

CDR3 protein: CASSQTGGEAFF
CDR3 DNA: TGTGCCAGCAGCCAAACAGGGGGTGAAGCTTTCTTT
D gene: TRBD1
J gene: TRBJ1-1
V gene: TRBV3-1/TRBV3-2
clone size: .

CDR3 protein: CASSLGGLYNEQFF
CDR3 DNA: TGCGCCAGCAGCTTGGGGGGACTTTACAATGAGCAGTTCTTC
D gene: .
J gene: TRBJ2-1
V gene: TRBV5-1
clone size: .

CDR3 protein: CASSAQGTAGYSPLHF
CDR3 DNA: TGTGCCAGCAGTGCCCAAGGGACTGCGGGGTATTCACCCCTCCACTTT
D gene: .
J gene: TRBJ1-6
V gene: TRBV6-1
clone size: .

CDR3 protein: CAWSVLWGTGMTYEQYF
CDR3 DNA: TGTGCCTGGAGTGTACTCTGGGGGACAGGGATGACCTACGAGCAGTACTTC
D gene: TRBD1
J gene: TRBJ2-7
V gene: TRBV30
clone size: .